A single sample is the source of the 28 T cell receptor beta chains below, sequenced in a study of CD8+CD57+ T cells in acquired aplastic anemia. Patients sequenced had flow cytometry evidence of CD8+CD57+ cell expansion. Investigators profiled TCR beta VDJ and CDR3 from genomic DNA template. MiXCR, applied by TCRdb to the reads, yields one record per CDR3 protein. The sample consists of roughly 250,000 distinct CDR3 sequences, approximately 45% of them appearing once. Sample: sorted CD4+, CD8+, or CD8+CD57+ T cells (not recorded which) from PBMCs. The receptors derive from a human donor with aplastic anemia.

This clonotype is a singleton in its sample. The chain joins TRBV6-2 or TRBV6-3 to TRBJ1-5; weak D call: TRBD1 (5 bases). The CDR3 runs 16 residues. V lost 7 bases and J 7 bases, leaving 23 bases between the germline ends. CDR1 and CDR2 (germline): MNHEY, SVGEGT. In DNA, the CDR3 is TGTGCCAGCAAGTCTGGGGGAAGCTCCTACGAGCAGCCCCAGCATTTT. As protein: CASKSGGSSYEQPQHF.

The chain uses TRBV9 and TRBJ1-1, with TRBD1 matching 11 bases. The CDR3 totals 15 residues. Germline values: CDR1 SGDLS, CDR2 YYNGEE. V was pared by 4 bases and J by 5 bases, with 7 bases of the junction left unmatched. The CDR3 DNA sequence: TGTGCCAGCAGCCAAGGGACAGGGGGAGGAACTGAAGCTTTCTTT. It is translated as CASSQGTGGGTEAFF. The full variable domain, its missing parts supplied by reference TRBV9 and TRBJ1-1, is DSGVTQTPKHLITATGQRVTLRCSPRSGDLSVYWYQQSLDQGLQFLIQYYNGEERAKGNILERFSAQQFPDLHSELNLSSLELGDSALYFCASSQGTGGGTEAFFGQGTRLTVV.

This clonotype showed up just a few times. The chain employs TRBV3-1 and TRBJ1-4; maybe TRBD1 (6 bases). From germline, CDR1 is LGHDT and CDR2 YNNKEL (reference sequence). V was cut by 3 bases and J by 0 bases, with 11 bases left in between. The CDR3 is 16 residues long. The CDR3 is CASSHSHRATNEKLFF. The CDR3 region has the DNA TGTGCCAGCAGCCACTCTCACAGGGCAACTAATGAAAAACTGTTTTTT.

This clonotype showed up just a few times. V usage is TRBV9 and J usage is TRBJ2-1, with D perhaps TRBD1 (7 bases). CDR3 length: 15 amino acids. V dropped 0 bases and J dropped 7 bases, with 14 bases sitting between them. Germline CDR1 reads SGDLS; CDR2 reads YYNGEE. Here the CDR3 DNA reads TGTGCCAGCAGCGTAGGAGGGGGCGCGGGGAATGAGCAGTTCTTC. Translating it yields CASSVGGGAGNEQFF. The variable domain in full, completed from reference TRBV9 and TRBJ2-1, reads DSGVTQTPKHLITATGQRVTLRCSPRSGDLSVYWYQQSLDQGLQFLIQYYNGEERAKGNILERFSAQQFPDLHSELNLSSLELGDSALYFCASSVGGGAGNEQFFGPGTRLTVL.

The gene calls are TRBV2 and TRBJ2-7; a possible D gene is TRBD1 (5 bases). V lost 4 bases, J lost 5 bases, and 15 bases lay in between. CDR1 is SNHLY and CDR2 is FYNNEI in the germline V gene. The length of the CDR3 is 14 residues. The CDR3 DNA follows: TGTGCCAGCAGTGGCCGCCAGGGCCGGGACGAGCAGTACTTC. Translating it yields CASSGRQGRDEQYF.

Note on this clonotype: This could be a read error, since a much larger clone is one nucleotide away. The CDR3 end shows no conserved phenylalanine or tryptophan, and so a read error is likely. The chain's CDR3 is CASSLADRGQPQHS. The CDR3 coding sequence is TGTGCCAGCAGTTTAGCAGATCGCGGGCAGCCCCAGCATTCT. The chain carries TRBV12-3 or TRBV12-4 and TRBJ1-5; no reliable D call. There are 14 residues in the CDR3. V lost 0 bases and J 7 bases, leaving 10 bases between the germline ends.

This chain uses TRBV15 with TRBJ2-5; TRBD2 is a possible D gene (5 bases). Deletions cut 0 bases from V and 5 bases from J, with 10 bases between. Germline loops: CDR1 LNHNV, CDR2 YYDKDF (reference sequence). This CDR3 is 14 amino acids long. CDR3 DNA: TGTGCCACCAGCAGAGAAGAGGGATGGGAGACCCAGTACTTC. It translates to CATSREEGWETQYF.

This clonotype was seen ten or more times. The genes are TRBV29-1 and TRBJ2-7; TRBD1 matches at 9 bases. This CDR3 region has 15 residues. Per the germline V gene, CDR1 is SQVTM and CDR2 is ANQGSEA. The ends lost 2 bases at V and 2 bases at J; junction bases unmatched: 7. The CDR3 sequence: CSVELVQGATYEQYF. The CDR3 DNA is TGCAGCGTTGAATTGGTACAGGGGGCAACCTACGAGCAGTACTTC.

CDR3 in DNA: TGTGCCAGCAGTCAAGTGGGACTAGAGGGCTACACCTTC. It encodes CASSQVGLEGYTF. This rearrangement joins TRBV7-6 to TRBJ1-2; D perhaps matches TRBD1 (5 bases). Germline values: CDR1 SGHVS, CDR2 FNYEAQ. The CDR3 sequence is 13 residues long. V lost 6 bases and J 8 bases, leaving 16 bases between the germline ends.

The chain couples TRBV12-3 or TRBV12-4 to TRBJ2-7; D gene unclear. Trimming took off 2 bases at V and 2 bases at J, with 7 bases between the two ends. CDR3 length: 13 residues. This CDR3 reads CASSLFAAYEQYF. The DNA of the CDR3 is TGTGCCAGCAGTTTATTTGCGGCCTACGAGCAGTACTTC.

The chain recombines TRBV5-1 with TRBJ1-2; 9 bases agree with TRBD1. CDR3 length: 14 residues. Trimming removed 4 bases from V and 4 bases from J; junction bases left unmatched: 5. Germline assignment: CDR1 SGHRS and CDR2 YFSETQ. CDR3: CASSTGTGIYGYTF. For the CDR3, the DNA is TGCGCCAGCAGCACGGGGACAGGGATCTATGGCTACACCTTC.

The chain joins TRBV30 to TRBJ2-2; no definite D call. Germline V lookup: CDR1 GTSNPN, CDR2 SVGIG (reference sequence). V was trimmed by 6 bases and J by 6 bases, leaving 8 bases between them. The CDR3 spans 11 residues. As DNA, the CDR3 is TGTGCCTGCCTCGGATCCGGGGAGCTGTTTTTT. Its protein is CACLGSGELFF. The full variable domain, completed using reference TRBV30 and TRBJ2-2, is SQTIHQWPATLVQPVGSPLSLECTVEGTSNPNLYWYRQAAGRGLQLLFYSVGIGQISSEVPQNLSASRPQDRQFILSSKKLLLSDSGFYLCACLGSGELFFGEGSRLTVL.

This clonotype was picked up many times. DNA of the CDR3: TGTGCCAGTAGTATTGGCTCGGGTCCTTCATACAATGAGCAGTTCTTC. Its translation is CASSIGSGPSYNEQFF. The chain joins TRBV19 to TRBJ2-1; D call uncertain. The V and J ends lost 3 bases and 4 bases respectively, with 16 bases between them. The CDR3 spans 16 residues. Germline loops: CDR1 LNHDA, CDR2 SQIVND (reference sequence).

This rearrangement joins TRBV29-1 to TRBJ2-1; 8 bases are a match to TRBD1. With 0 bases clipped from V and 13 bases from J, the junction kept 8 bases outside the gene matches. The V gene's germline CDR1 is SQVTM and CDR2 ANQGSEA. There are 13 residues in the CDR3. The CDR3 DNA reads TGCAGCGTTGAAGAATCGTTGGACAGGGAACAGTTCTTC. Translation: CSVEESLDREQFF.

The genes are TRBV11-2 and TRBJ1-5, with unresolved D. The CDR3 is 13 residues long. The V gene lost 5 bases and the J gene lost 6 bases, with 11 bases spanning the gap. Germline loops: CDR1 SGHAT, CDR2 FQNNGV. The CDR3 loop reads CASSPEEGQPQHF. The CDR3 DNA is TGTGCCAGCAGCCCAGAGGAGGGTCAGCCCCAGCATTTT. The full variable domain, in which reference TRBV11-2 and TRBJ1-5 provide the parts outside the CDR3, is EAGVAQSPRYKIIEKRQSVAFWCNPISGHATLYWYQQILGQGPKLLIQFQNNGVVDDSQLPKDRFSAERLKGVDSTLKIQPAKLEDSAVYLCASSPEEGQPQHFGDGTRLSIL.

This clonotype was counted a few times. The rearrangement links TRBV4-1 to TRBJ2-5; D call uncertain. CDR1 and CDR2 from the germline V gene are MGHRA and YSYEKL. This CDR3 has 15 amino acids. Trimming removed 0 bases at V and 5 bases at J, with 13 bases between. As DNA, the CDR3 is TGCGCCAGCAGCCAAGATTCAACTATCCACGAGACCCAGTACTTC. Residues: CASSQDSTIHETQYF.

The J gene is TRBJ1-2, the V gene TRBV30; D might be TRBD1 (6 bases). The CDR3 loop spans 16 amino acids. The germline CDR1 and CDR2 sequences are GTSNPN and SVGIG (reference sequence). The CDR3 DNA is TGTGCTACAGGATCAGGGGAGGGTTTAACTAACTATGGCTACACCTTC. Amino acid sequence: CATGSGEGLTNYGYTF.

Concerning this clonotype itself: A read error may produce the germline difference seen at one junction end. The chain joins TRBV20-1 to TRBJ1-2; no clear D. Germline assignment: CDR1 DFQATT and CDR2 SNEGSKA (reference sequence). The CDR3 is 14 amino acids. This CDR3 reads CSAGMFQRLYGYTF. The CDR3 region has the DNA TGCAGTGCTGGAATGTTTCAGAGGCTCTATGGCTATACCTTC.

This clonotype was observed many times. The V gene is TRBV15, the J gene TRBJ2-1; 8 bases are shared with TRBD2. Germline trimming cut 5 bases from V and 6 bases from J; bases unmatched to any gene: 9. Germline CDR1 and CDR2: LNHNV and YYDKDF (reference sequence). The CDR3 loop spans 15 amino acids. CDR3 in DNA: TGTGCCACCAGCTACGGGGGGGCCACTTTCAATGAGCAGTTCTTC. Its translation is CATSYGGATFNEQFF.

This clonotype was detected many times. CDR3 sequence: CASSLQYSRTYEQYF. CDR3 nucleotide sequence: TGTGCCAGCAGCCTTCAATATTCTAGGACCTACGAGCAGTACTTC. This chain connects TRBV11-2 to TRBJ2-7; no firm D call. With 5 bases removed from V and 2 bases from J, the gap between germline ends came to 16 bases. This CDR3 has 15 residues. Germline V gene data show CDR1 as SGHAT and CDR2 as FQNNGV.

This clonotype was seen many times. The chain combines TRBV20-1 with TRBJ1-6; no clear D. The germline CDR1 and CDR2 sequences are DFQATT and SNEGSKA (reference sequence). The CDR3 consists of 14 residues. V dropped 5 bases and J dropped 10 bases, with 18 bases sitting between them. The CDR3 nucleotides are TGCAGTGCTCCCGACGCAAAACTGGTATCACCCCTCCACTTT. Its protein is CSAPDAKLVSPLHF.

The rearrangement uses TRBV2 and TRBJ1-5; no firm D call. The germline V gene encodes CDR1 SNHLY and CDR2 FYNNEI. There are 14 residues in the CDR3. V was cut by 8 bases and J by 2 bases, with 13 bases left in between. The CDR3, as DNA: TGTGCCAGCGCAATGACGCCCGGCAATCAGCCCCAGCATTTT. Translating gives CASAMTPGNQPQHF. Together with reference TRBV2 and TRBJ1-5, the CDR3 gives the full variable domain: EPEVTQTPSHQVTQMGQEVILRCVPISNHLYFYWYRQILGQKVEFLVSFYNNEISEKSEIFDDQFSVERPDGSNFTLKIRSTKLEDSAMYFCASAMTPGNQPQHFGDGTRLSIL.

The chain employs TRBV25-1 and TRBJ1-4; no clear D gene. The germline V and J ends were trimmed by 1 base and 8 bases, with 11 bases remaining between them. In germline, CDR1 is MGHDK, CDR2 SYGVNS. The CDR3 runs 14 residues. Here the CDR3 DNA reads TGTGCCAGCAGTGAATCGGGTCGGAGCGAAAAACTGTTTTTT. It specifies CASSESGRSEKLFF.

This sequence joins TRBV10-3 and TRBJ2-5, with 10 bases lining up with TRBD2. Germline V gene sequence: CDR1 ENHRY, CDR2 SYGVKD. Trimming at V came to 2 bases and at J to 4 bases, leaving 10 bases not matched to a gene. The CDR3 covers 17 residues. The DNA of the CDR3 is TGTGCCATCAGTGAGCTCAGCGGGGGGGCCTCACGAGAGACCCAGTACTTC. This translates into CAISELSGGASRETQYF.

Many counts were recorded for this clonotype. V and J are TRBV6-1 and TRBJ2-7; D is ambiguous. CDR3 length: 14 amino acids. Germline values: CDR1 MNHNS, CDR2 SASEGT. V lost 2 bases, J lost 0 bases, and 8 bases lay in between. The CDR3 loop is CASSETESSYEQYF. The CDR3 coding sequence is TGTGCCAGCAGTGAAACAGAGAGCTCCTACGAGCAGTACTTC.

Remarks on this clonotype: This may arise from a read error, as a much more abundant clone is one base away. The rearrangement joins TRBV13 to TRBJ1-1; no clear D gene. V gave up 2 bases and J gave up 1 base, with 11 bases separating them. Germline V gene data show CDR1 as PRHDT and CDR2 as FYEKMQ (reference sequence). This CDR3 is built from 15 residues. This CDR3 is CASSLYKGRNTEAFF. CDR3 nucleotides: TGTGCCAGCAGCTTATATAAGGGCAGGAACACTGAAGCTTTCTTT.

For the CDR3, the DNA is TGTGCCAGCAGCCAAGTAGGGTTCTACTACGAGCAGTTCTTC. Protein: CASSQVGFYYEQFF. The chain joins TRBV3-1 to TRBJ2-7; D is unclear. The J call may be in error: the DNA end matches TRBJ2-1 better. There are 14 residues in the CDR3. Germline-derived CDR1 and CDR2 are LGHDT and YNNKEL (reference sequence).

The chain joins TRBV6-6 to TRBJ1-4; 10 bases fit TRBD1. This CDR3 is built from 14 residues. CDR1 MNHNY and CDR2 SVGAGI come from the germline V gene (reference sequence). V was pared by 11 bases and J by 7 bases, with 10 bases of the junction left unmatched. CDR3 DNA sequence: TGTGCCGGCACTCCCGGGACAGGGGTTGAAAAACTGTTTTTT. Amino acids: CAGTPGTGVEKLFF.